What follows are 23 T cell receptor beta chains derived from one specimen sequenced in a study of cytomegalovirus exposure and HLA in healthy donors (dated by TCRdb to between 2016 and 2019). To prepare the library, the immunoSEQ multiplex PCR assay was applied. A mixture of 60 forward primers for TCR Vbeta segments and 13 reverse primers for TCR Jbeta segments was used in the multiplex PCR. As stored in TCRdb, this immuneACCESS dataset retains in-frame rearrangements with V and J assigned. A fraction of the clones does not appear; measured against another copy, unresolved V genes explain less than half of the discrepancy, and the remainder lacks a known reason. For this sample there are over 80,000 clones; approximately 83% appear just once. Clones ranked in the top ten supply over 3% of the sample. The material sequenced was PBMCs. The source of these receptors is a man aged 40-49 years in good health and CMV-seronegative.

This chain joins TRBV7-6 and TRBJ1-1; tentative D call: TRBD1 (5 bases). There are 11 residues in the CDR3. Germline lookup yields CDR1 SGHVS and CDR2 FNYEAQ. The germline V and J ends were trimmed by 5 bases and 7 bases, with 8 bases remaining between them. This CDR3 is CASSPGGEAFF. The CDR3 nucleotides are TGTGCCAGCAGCCCCGGGGGTGAAGCTTTCTTT.

The rearrangement joins TRBV27 to TRBJ2-5, with 8 nucleotides matching TRBD2. This CDR3 contains 13 residues. The V gene's germline CDR1 is MNHEY and CDR2 SMNVEV (reference sequence). V lost 10 bases and J lost 7; bases outside the gene matches: 11. The CDR3 loop reads CATTPGGGRTQYF. CDR3 DNA: TGTGCCACCACCCCCGGGGGGGGGAGGACCCAGTACTTC.

The chain recombines TRBV11-3 with TRBJ2-7; D perhaps matches TRBD2 (6 bases). CDR3 size: 13 residues. V was shortened by 6 bases and J by 0 bases, with 9 bases between the two germline ends. The germline V gene encodes CDR1 SGHNT and CDR2 YENEEA. The CDR3 nucleotides read TGTGCCAGCAGTCGGGACTTCTCCTACGAGCAGTACTTC. As protein: CASSRDFSYEQYF.

The J gene is TRBJ1-2, the V gene TRBV25-1; TRBD1 matches at 9 bases. J lost 8 bases, V lost 1 base, and 8 bases had no gene match. The germline V gene encodes CDR1 MGHDK and CDR2 SYGVNS. CDR3 length: 15 residues. The CDR3 loop reads CASSEFWTGAFGYTF. The CDR3 nucleotides are TGTGCCAGCAGTGAATTCTGGACAGGGGCGTTCGGCTACACCTTC.

The chain has TRBV6-1 and TRBJ1-3; D possibly corresponds to TRBD1 (5 bases). Germline CDR1 reads MNHNS; CDR2 reads SASEGT. V lost 10 bases and J lost 5, with 18 bases in between. The CDR3 length is 14 residues. CDR3 amino acids: CATYFVGARNTIYF. CDR3 DNA sequence: TGTGCCACTTATTTCGTTGGGGCCCGAAACACCATATATTTT.

The gene calls are TRBV5-4 and TRBJ2-5; no definite D call. This CDR3 has 12 residues. Between the trimmed V and J ends, which lost 4 bases and 0 bases, there was a span of 4 bases. The germline V gene has CDR1 SGHNT and CDR2 YYREEE (reference sequence). CDR3 region: CASSVYQETQYF. CDR3 DNA: TGTGCCAGCAGCGTATACCAAGAGACCCAGTACTTC.

The CDR3 DNA follows: TGTGCCAGCAGTGACTCAACTAGCGGGGGTGGGGCAGATACGCAGTATTTT. It codes for CASSDSTSGGGADTQYF. The chain uses TRBV6-4 and TRBJ2-3; TRBD2 matches at 11 bases. V shed 0 bases and J 4 bases; nucleotides not matched to a gene: 6. The CDR3 is 17 amino acids. CDR1 MRHNA and CDR2 SNTAGT come from the germline V gene.

The CDR3 DNA is TGTGCCAGCAGCTTATGGGTGGGACAGGGGAACACCGGGGAGCTGTTTTTT. It is translated as CASSLWVGQGNTGELFF. The chain uses TRBV13 and TRBJ2-2; 9 nucleotides agree with TRBD1. This CDR3 contains 17 residues. The V gene's germline CDR1 is PRHDT and CDR2 FYEKMQ (reference sequence). With V trimmed by 2 bases and J by 1 base, 5 bases remained unmatched.

The gene calls are TRBV2 and TRBJ2-7, with 10 bases identical to TRBD2. With 10 bases clipped from V and 6 bases from J, the junction kept 9 bases outside the gene matches. CDR3 length: 13 residues. Germline-derived CDR1 and CDR2 are SNHLY and FYNNEI. The CDR3 DNA reads as TGTGCCAAAGAGCGGGGGGGCCGGGGCGAGCAGTACTTC. Its translation is CAKERGGRGEQYF.

V usage is TRBV5-1 and J usage is TRBJ2-7; tentative D call: TRBD1 (5 bases). Trimming cost V 2 bases and J 4 bases, with 10 bases left between them. Per the germline V gene, CDR1 is SGHRS and CDR2 is YFSETQ. The CDR3 has 13 residues. The CDR3, as DNA: TGCGCCAGCAGCTTTCTAGACAGTTACGAGCAGTACTTC. Translation gives CASSFLDSYEQYF.

By share of the sample, this clone is medium-sized. V gene TRBV5-1 combines with J gene TRBJ2-1; no clear D. The CDR3 is made up of 15 amino acids. Germline CDR1 and CDR2: SGHRS and YFSETQ. V gave up 0 bases and J gave up 4 bases, with 11 bases separating them. The CDR3 here is CASSLGSTRYNEQFF. The CDR3 nucleotides are TGCGCCAGCAGCTTGGGGTCGACACGGTACAATGAGCAGTTCTTC.

The gene calls are TRBV7-9 and TRBJ2-1; 8 bases are shared with TRBD2. CDR3 size: 16 residues. Germline values: CDR1 SEHNR, CDR2 FQNEAQ (reference sequence). The ends lost 1 base at V and 7 bases at J; junction bases unmatched: 9. The CDR3 here is CASSLVGRGGRNEQFF. The CDR3 nucleotides read TGTGCCAGCAGCTTAGTGGGTCGGGGGGGCCGTAATGAGCAGTTCTTC.

The rearrangement links TRBV6-5 to TRBJ2-7; a possible D gene is TRBD2 (6 bases). Germline CDR1 and CDR2: MNHEY and SVGAGI. The CDR3 consists of 14 residues. Trimming removed 4 bases from V and 2 bases from J, with 12 bases in between. The CDR3 region is CASSSWRGTYEQYF. For the CDR3, the DNA is TGTGCCAGCAGTTCTTGGCGGGGCACCTACGAGCAGTACTTC.

This clone has just one count. This chain connects TRBV5-1 to TRBJ2-5; no clear D gene. Trimming removed 1 base from V and 5 bases from J, with 9 bases in between. This CDR3 comprises 13 residues. The germline V gene encodes CDR1 SGHRS and CDR2 YFSETQ. The CDR3 nucleotides are TGCGCCAGCAGCTTGACAGCAAGGGAGACCCAGTACTTC. Protein sequence: CASSLTARETQYF.

This sequence joins TRBV9 and TRBJ2-1; D is ambiguous. V shed 0 bases and J shed 5 bases, with 6 bases lying between them. CDR3 length equals 13 residues. Germline CDR1 is SGDLS and CDR2 is YYNGEE. The CDR3 here is CASSVAMHNEQFF. The DNA for the CDR3 is TGTGCCAGCAGCGTAGCTATGCACAATGAGCAGTTCTTC. Based on the CDR3 plus reference TRBV9 and TRBJ2-1, the full variable domain is DSGVTQTPKHLITATGQRVTLRCSPRSGDLSVYWYQQSLDQGLQFLIQYYNGEERAKGNILERFSAQQFPDLHSELNLSSLELGDSALYFCASSVAMHNEQFFGPGTRLTVL.

V gene TRBV4-2 combines with J gene TRBJ2-4; 12 nucleotides line up with TRBD2. With 3 bases clipped from V and 6 bases from J, the junction kept 15 bases outside the gene matches. Germline assignment: CDR1 LGHNA and CDR2 YNFKEQ. The CDR3 runs 19 residues. The CDR3 here is CASSQRTKKLAGGVNIQYF. The CDR3 bases are TGTGCCAGCAGCCAGAGAACTAAAAAACTAGCGGGGGGCGTAAACATTCAGTACTTC.

The rearrangement joins TRBV19 to TRBJ2-4; D is undetermined. This CDR3 region has 17 residues. The V end was cut by 0 bases, the J end by 0 bases, with 12 bases between. The germline V gene has CDR1 LNHDA and CDR2 SQIVND (reference sequence). The DNA for the CDR3 is TGTGCCAGTAGTATAGAAGGCAGGCAAATAGCCAAAAACATTCAGTACTTC. Protein: CASSIEGRQIAKNIQYF.

The chain links TRBV7-9 to TRBJ2-7; TRBD1 matches 8 bases. V lost 1 base to trimming and J lost 5 bases; unmatched junction nucleotides: 4. The germline V gene encodes CDR1 SEHNR and CDR2 FQNEAQ (reference sequence). CDR3 length equals 14 residues. The CDR3 is CASSLGSGGHEQYF. The DNA of the CDR3 is TGTGCCAGCAGCTTAGGTTCAGGGGGCCACGAGCAGTACTTC.

This sequence joins TRBV4-2 and TRBJ1-4, with D unresolved. The germline CDR1 and CDR2 sequences are LGHNA and YNFKEQ. The CDR3 loop spans 13 amino acids. Between the trimmed V and J ends, which lost 1 base and 7 bases, there was a span of 7 bases. CDR3 protein: CASSQARSEKLFF. CDR3 in DNA: TGTGCCAGCAGCCAAGCCAGAAGTGAAAAACTGTTTTTT.

The table lists this clone with a few counts. The chain combines TRBV9 with TRBJ1-1; D not certain. V was trimmed by 5 bases and J by 0 bases, leaving 8 bases between them. The CDR3 consists of 13 residues. From germline, CDR1 is SGDLS and CDR2 YYNGEE. The CDR3 sequence is CASSPELNTEAFF. In nucleotides, the CDR3 is TGTGCCAGCAGTCCCGAGTTGAACACTGAAGCTTTCTTT.

The rearrangement links TRBV7-9 to TRBJ1-6, with D unresolved. V shed 2 bases and J shed 4 bases, with 12 bases lying between them. In germline, CDR1 is SEHNR, CDR2 FQNEAQ (reference sequence). CDR3 length: 16 residues. The CDR3 DNA is TGTGCCAGCAGCTTAACGGAGGGATGGTATAATTCACCCCTCCACTTT. Translating gives CASSLTEGWYNSPLHF.

The chain uses TRBV12-5 and TRBJ2-2; maybe TRBD1 (6 bases). The CDR3 loop spans 16 amino acids. V lost 6 bases to trimming and J lost 0 bases, with 14 bases between them. Germline-derived CDR1 and CDR2 are LGHNT and FRNRAP. The CDR3 here is CASGQGHWTNTGELFF. DNA of the CDR3: TGTGCTAGTGGCCAGGGACACTGGACGAACACCGGGGAGCTGTTTTTT.

V gene TRBV15 combines with J gene TRBJ2-7; the D is unclear. CDR3 length: 13 amino acids. Per the germline V gene, CDR1 is LNHNV and CDR2 is YYDKDF (reference sequence). V was trimmed by 0 bases and J by 5 bases, leaving 8 bases between them. CDR3 residues: CATSRDLRDEQYF. CDR3 in DNA: TGTGCCACCAGCAGAGATCTACGGGACGAGCAGTACTTC. The full variable domain, rest sourced from reference TRBV15 and TRBJ2-7, is DAMVIQNPRYQVTQFGKPVTLSCSQTLNHNVMYWYQQKSSQAPKLLFHYYDKDFNNEADTPDNFQSRRPNTSFCFLDIRSPGLGDTAMYLCATSRDLRDEQYFGPGTRLTVT.